Listed below are T cell receptor beta chains from one sample, sequenced in a study of T cells after yellow fever vaccination. Each CDR3 protein is one row after TCRdb ran MiXCR on the 5' RACE reads. The sample has 65,000 to 90,000 distinct CDR3 sequences, roughly 8% seen once. The source material was CD8+ T cells sorted from PBMCs, sampled on the day of the yellow fever booster vaccination. The receptors shown here come from a man aged 25-45 years who received the YFV17D yellow fever vaccine. Each CDR3 is given with its conserved first and last residue. Each record gives: V gene, D gene, J gene, clone size, CDR3 length, CDR3 DNA, CDR3 protein. A D gene is named only where the DNA matches it firmly. Size values are once, few and many counts, or a class for expanded clones, and some rows have none.

v_gene: TRBV4-3; d_gene: -; j_gene: TRBJ2-3; abundance: -; len: 15; CDR3nt: TGCGCCAGCAGCCAAGGGGTAGGAGGGCCGCATACGCAGTATTTT; CDR3aa: CASSQGVGGPHTQYF
v_gene: TRBV5-1; d_gene: -; j_gene: TRBJ2-7; abundance: many; len: 13; CDR3nt: TGCGCCAGCAGCTTCGGGGTTTCCTACGAGCAGTACTTC; CDR3aa: CASSFGVSYEQYF
v_gene: TRBV21-1; d_gene: -; j_gene: TRBJ2-3; abundance: -; len: 17; CDR3nt: TGTGCCAGCAGCAAAACCCCGGACGGGACCCGCACAGATACGCAGTATTTT; CDR3aa: CASSKTPDGTRTDTQYF
v_gene: TRBV27; d_gene: -; j_gene: TRBJ2-5; abundance: many; len: 14; CDR3nt: TGTGCCAGCAGTTTATCATCTGTTAAAGAGACCCAGTACTTC; CDR3aa: CASSLSSVKETQYF
v_gene: TRBV4-2; d_gene: -; j_gene: TRBJ2-2; abundance: -; len: 17; CDR3nt: TGTGCCAGCAGCCAACCCCCGGGGTGGACCAACACCGGGGAGCTGTTTTTT; CDR3aa: CASSQPPGWTNTGELFF
v_gene: TRBV7-9; d_gene: -; j_gene: TRBJ1-5; abundance: few; len: 14; CDR3nt: TGTGCCAGCAGCCCACAGGGTGGGGATCAGCCCCAGCATTTT; CDR3aa: CASSPQGGDQPQHF
v_gene: TRBV14; d_gene: -; j_gene: TRBJ2-7; abundance: -; len: 12; CDR3nt: TGTGCCAGCAGCGGACTCGACTACGAGCAGTACTTC; CDR3aa: CASSGLDYEQYF
v_gene: TRBV7-9; d_gene: TRBD2; j_gene: TRBJ2-1; abundance: many; len: 16; CDR3nt: TGTGCCAGCAGCCCCGAGGGCGGGAGGATCCACAATGAGCAGTTCTTC; CDR3aa: CASSPEGGRIHNEQFF
v_gene: TRBV27; d_gene: -; j_gene: TRBJ2-2; abundance: few; len: 12; CDR3nt: TGTGCCAGCAGTTTATTAACCGGGGAGCTGTTTTTT; CDR3aa: CASSLLTGELFF
v_gene: TRBV7-9; d_gene: -; j_gene: TRBJ2-2; abundance: -; len: 14; CDR3nt: TGTGCCAGCAGCCTCGTCGCCGTCCCCGGGGAGCTGTTTTTT; CDR3aa: CASSLVAVPGELFF
v_gene: TRBV7-8; d_gene: -; j_gene: TRBJ2-2; abundance: many; len: 13; CDR3nt: TGTGCCAGCAGTAGTATACACACCGGGGAGCTGTTTTTT; CDR3aa: CASSSIHTGELFF
v_gene: TRBV13; d_gene: TRBD2; j_gene: TRBJ2-7; abundance: many; len: 17; CDR3nt: TGTGCCAGCAGCTTTGGGTTGGGACTAGCGGGAGTCTACGAGCAGTACTTC; CDR3aa: CASSFGLGLAGVYEQYF
v_gene: TRBV27; d_gene: -; j_gene: TRBJ1-5; abundance: -; len: 13; CDR3nt: TGTGCCAGCAGTTTTTTGAGCAATCAGCCCCAGCATTTT; CDR3aa: CASSFLSNQPQHF
v_gene: TRBV7-6; d_gene: -; j_gene: TRBJ2-1; abundance: few; len: 15; CDR3nt: TGTGCCAGCAGCTTAATCGGGGGCTCCTACAATGAGCAGTTCTTC; CDR3aa: CASSLIGGSYNEQFF
v_gene: TRBV4-3; d_gene: TRBD2; j_gene: TRBJ2-5; abundance: -; len: 16; CDR3nt: TGCGCCAGCAGCCAAGAGACTAGCGGGAGGATGGAGACCCAGTACTTC; CDR3aa: CASSQETSGRMETQYF
v_gene: TRBV7-8; d_gene: -; j_gene: TRBJ1-2; abundance: -; len: 12; CDR3nt: TGTGCCAGCAGCGGAACTACAAATGGCTACACCTTC; CDR3aa: CASSGTTNGYTF
v_gene: TRBV19; d_gene: TRBD1; j_gene: TRBJ2-7; abundance: -; len: 18; CDR3nt: TGTGCCAGTATGGGGGTGACAGGGCGGTTGGTGGGCTACTACGAGCAGTACTTC; CDR3aa: CASMGVTGRLVGYYEQYF